There are many counts of the clone carrying this TCR beta chain. Its antigen remains unknown. The record originates from a study of CD8 T cells in ankylosing spondylitis. Broader study findings: Some of these motif variants have turned up before, in reports on reactive arthritis synovial fluid and blood.

The CDR3 has 14 amino acids. Looked up from germline, CDR1 is SGHRS and CDR2 is YFSETQ. V lost 4 bases, J lost 6 bases, and 14 bases lay in between. TCRdb processed the 5' RACE reads anew with MiXCR; each CDR3 protein has one entry. The data hold some 240,000 distinct CDR3 sequences, with over 15% observed a single time. The sample comprised blood, either unsorted or a sorted T cell fraction (not recorded which). V usage is TRBV5-1 and J usage is TRBJ2-1; either TRBD1 or TRBD2 may supply D (5 bases each). This TCR came from a male donor with ankylosing spondylitis or in good health (not recorded which). CDR3 in amino acids: CASSRDLAGNEQFF. CDR3 nucleotides: TGCGCCAGCAGCCGGGACCTGGCGGGCAATGAGCAGTTCTTC.